This passage covers 30 T cell receptor beta chains from one sample sequenced in a study of shared clonotypes between healthy human individuals. Only in-frame clones appear in the TCRdb table, and some are missing; sequencing was by immunoSEQ multiplex PCR. Among fewer than 2.5 million clones listed, over 85% were seen once. The sequencing sample was made of naive CD4+ T cells from PBMCs. The subset was: CD45RA+ positively selected. These receptor sequences come from a man aged 18 to 35 in good health. Some clones in this sample may be carry-over from other donors' samples.

In regard to this clone: At the DNA level, this CDR3 is encoded by other sequences in the same sample as well. This chain links TRBV7-9 with TRBJ2-5; tentative D call: TRBD1 (6 bases). Trimming left V 3 bases short and J 5 bases short, with 10 bases between. Germline V gives CDR1 SEHNR, CDR2 FQNEAQ (reference sequence). The CDR3 consists of 13 residues. CDR3 residues: CASSFGQGETQYF. The CDR3 nucleotides are TGTGCCAGCAGCTTCGGCCAGGGGGAGACCCAGTACTTC.

J is TRBJ2-1 and V is TRBV19, with 10 bases aligning to TRBD2. J lost 4 bases, V lost 7 bases, and 10 bases had no gene match. CDR1 is LNHDA, CDR2 SQIVND, per germline (reference sequence). This CDR3 has 16 residues. Here the CDR3 reads CASTPSGSNLYNEQFF. For the CDR3, the DNA is TGTGCCAGTACCCCTAGCGGGAGCAATCTATACAATGAGCAGTTCTTC.

V and J are TRBV19 and TRBJ1-2; D gene ambiguous. CDR3 length: 15 amino acids. Per germline, CDR1 LNHDA and CDR2 SQIVND (reference sequence). V shed 5 bases and J shed 2 bases, with 15 bases lying between them. DNA for the CDR3: TGTGCCAGTAGTCCCGCTAGGTCGGGGAACTATGGCTACACCTTC. Protein sequence: CASSPARSGNYGYTF.

The CDR3 spells CASSPGTSIEQFF. The DNA for the CDR3 is TGTGCCAGCAGCCCCGGGACTAGTATTGAGCAGTTCTTC. The gene calls are TRBV7-2 and TRBJ2-1; 8 bases fit TRBD2. The CDR3 runs 13 residues. V trimming: 5 bases; J trimming: 9 bases; junction bases outside the gene matches: 6. Germline CDR1 SGHTA, CDR2 FQGNSA. The full variable domain, with the rest looked up from reference TRBV7-2 and TRBJ2-1, is GAGVSQSPSNKVTEKGKDVELRCDPISGHTALYWYRQSLGQGLEFLIYFQGNSAPDKSGLPSDRFSAERTGGSVSTLTIQRTQQEDSAVYLCASSPGTSIEQFFGPGTRLTVL.

The table lists this clone with a count of one. The chain couples TRBV5-1 to TRBJ1-2; D perhaps matches TRBD1 (6 bases). V lost 4 bases and J lost 0, with 16 bases in between. CDR3 length: 16 residues. Looked up from germline, CDR1 is SGHRS and CDR2 is YFSETQ. The CDR3 DNA follows: TGCGCCAGCAGCCTCGGACAGTTTGATCCTAACTATGGCTACACCTTC. Translation: CASSLGQFDPNYGYTF.

This chain connects TRBV4-2 to TRBJ2-7; D remains unclear. Trimming took off 1 base at V and 3 bases at J, with 10 bases between the two ends. From germline, CDR1 is LGHNA and CDR2 YNFKEQ. This CDR3 has 14 residues. The CDR3 bases are TGTGCCAGCAGCCAAGGTAACAGACTCTACGAGCAGTACTTC. Encoded protein: CASSQGNRLYEQYF.

The chain uses TRBV7-9 and TRBJ2-1, with D unclear. V was shortened by 5 bases and J by 9 bases, with 20 bases between the two germline ends. Per germline, CDR1 SEHNR and CDR2 FQNEAQ (reference sequence). The CDR3 runs to 15 residues. The CDR3 protein is CASSLPLELFTEQFF. The CDR3 DNA reads TGTGCCAGCAGCCTGCCCCTAGAATTGTTTACTGAGCAGTTCTTC.

The V gene is TRBV18, the J gene TRBJ2-7; TRBD1 is a possible D gene (6 bases). The CDR3 loop spans 14 amino acids. CDR1 and CDR2 (germline): KGHSH, LQKENI. Trimming removed 1 base at V and 4 bases at J, with 11 bases between. The CDR3 region is CASSPLGQQYEQYF. The DNA for the CDR3 is TGTGCCAGCTCACCACTGGGACAACAATACGAGCAGTACTTC.

J is TRBJ1-4 and V is TRBV7-2; no reliable D call. V was shortened by 4 bases and J by 0 bases, with 9 bases between the two germline ends. The germline gives CDR1 SGHTA, CDR2 FQGNSA. The CDR3 totals 15 residues. CDR3 loop: CASSSHIATNEKLFF. Here the CDR3 DNA reads TGTGCCAGCAGCTCCCACATCGCAACTAATGAAAAACTGTTTTTT.

V usage is TRBV7-6 and J usage is TRBJ2-1; 10 bases line up with TRBD1. The junction had 3 bases not matched to a gene; V was cut back by 5 bases and J by 8 bases. Germline V CDR1 and CDR2: SGHVS, FNYEAQ. The length of the CDR3 is 13 residues. The CDR3 loop is CASSLGTGDEQFF. The DNA of the CDR3 is TGTGCCAGCAGCCTTGGGACAGGGGATGAGCAGTTCTTC.

The V and J genes are TRBV28 and TRBJ2-5; 8 bases match TRBD1. CDR3 length: 14 amino acids. Germline-derived CDR1 and CDR2 are MDHEN and SYDVKM. The junction had 5 bases not matched to a gene; V was cut back by 3 bases and J by 5 bases. The CDR3: CASSFPGGSETQYF. CDR3 in DNA: TGTGCCAGCAGTTTTCCAGGGGGCAGCGAGACCCAGTACTTC.

V is TRBV29-1 and J is TRBJ1-4; the D is unclear. This CDR3 spans 12 amino acids. V dropped 1 base and J dropped 11 bases, with 11 bases sitting between them. The germline gives CDR1 SQVTM, CDR2 ANQGSEA. The CDR3 DNA is TGCAGCGTTGAAGTTGAGCTGGGTAAACTGTTTTTT. This sequence encodes CSVEVELGKLFF.

The chain couples TRBV10-1 to TRBJ2-1; weak D call: TRBD2 (5 bases). The CDR3 has 18 amino acids. Germline V gene lookup returns CDR1 WNHNN and CDR2 SYGVQD (reference sequence). V lost 1 base and J lost 6, with 22 bases in between. DNA for the CDR3: TGCGCCAGCAGTGAGTTTGGCCTAGCTTCATCTACTGGCAATGAGCAGTTCTTC. Protein sequence: CASSEFGLASSTGNEQFF.

This clone showed up just once. CDR3 sequence (DNA): TGCGCCAGCAGCTGGAGGTCGCGGGAGACCGGGGAGCTGTTTTTT. Translated: CASSWRSRETGELFF. The V and J genes are TRBV5-1 and TRBJ2-2, with 7 bases aligning to TRBD2. CDR3 length: 15 amino acids. Unmatched junction bases numbered 7, after V lost 3 bases and J lost 5 bases. Germline-derived CDR1 and CDR2 are SGHRS and YFSETQ.

The rearrangement uses TRBV5-1 and TRBJ2-3, with 7 bases lining up with TRBD2. In germline, CDR1 is SGHRS, CDR2 YFSETQ. The CDR3 spans 15 residues. The CDR3 sequence is CASHDGRTSTDTQYF. In DNA form, the CDR3 reads TGCGCTAGTCATGACGGGAGGACTAGCACAGATACGCAGTATTTT. Filled out from reference TRBV5-1 and TRBJ2-3, the complete variable domain reads KAGVTQTPRYLIKTRGQQVTLSCSPISGHRSVSWYQQTPGQGLQFLFEYFSETQRNKGNFPGRFSGRQFSNSRSEMNVSTLELGDSALYLCASHDGRTSTDTQYFGPGTRLTVL.

Points on this clone: Other DNA sequences in this sample translate to the same CDR3. The chain joins TRBV18 to TRBJ2-7, with D possibly being TRBD1 or TRBD2 (5 bases each). The CDR3 is 14 amino acids. Germline V gene sequence: CDR1 KGHSH, CDR2 LQKENI. Trimming stripped 2 bases from V and 0 bases from J, with 8 bases between. CDR3 nucleotides: TGTGCCAGCTCACCAGCCGGGACCTCCTACGAGCAGTACTTC. This codes for CASSPAGTSYEQYF.

The chain employs TRBV28 and TRBJ1-2; 7 nucleotides match TRBD1. V lost 9 bases and J lost 1; bases outside the gene matches: 8. Germline CDR1 is MDHEN and CDR2 is SYDVKM. CDR3 length: 14 residues. The CDR3 DNA reads TGTGCCAGTGGACAGGCACCTTTTAACTATGGCTACACCTTC. Protein product: CASGQAPFNYGYTF.

CDR3 nucleotide sequence: TGTGCCGCCAAACCGGAGGTCGGGACAGGGTTTTACGAGCAGTACTTC. Residues: CAAKPEVGTGFYEQYF. The chain is built from TRBV7-3 and TRBJ2-7, with 9 bases that match TRBD1. Germline CDR1 reads SGHTA; CDR2 reads FQGTGA. The CDR3 contains 16 residues. V dropped 11 bases and J dropped 4; count of bases not matched to a gene: 18.

The V gene is TRBV7-2, the J gene TRBJ1-2, with 10 bases fitting TRBD1. J lost 5 bases, V lost 2 bases, and 5 bases had no gene match. Germline-derived CDR1 and CDR2 are SGHTA and FQGNSA. The CDR3 contains 15 residues. CDR3 in DNA: TGTGCCAGCAGCTTACAGGGACAGGGGAATTATGGCTACACCTTC. Translating gives CASSLQGQGNYGYTF.

This sequence joins TRBV5-8 and TRBJ2-1, with 9 bases identical to TRBD2. Germline CDR1 and CDR2: SGHTS and YDEGEE. V lost 0 bases, J lost 4 bases, and 8 bases stayed unmatched. The CDR3 runs 17 residues. In DNA form, the CDR3 reads TGTGCCAGCAGCTTGGTTCGCAGCGGGAGGCCGTACAATGAGCAGTTCTTC. This translates into CASSLVRSGRPYNEQFF.

This rearrangement joins TRBV29-1 to TRBJ2-1; 11 nucleotides align to TRBD2. The germline V gene has CDR1 SQVTM and CDR2 ANQGSEA. The CDR3 is made up of 16 amino acids. J was trimmed by 8 bases and V by 4 bases; bases with no gene match: 13. The CDR3 here is CSVGEFRASGRYEQFF. In DNA, the CDR3 is TGCAGCGTTGGAGAGTTCAGGGCTAGCGGGAGGTATGAGCAGTTCTTC.

The genes are TRBV6-6 and TRBJ2-2; 8 bases fit TRBD1. CDR1 is MNHNY, CDR2 SVGAGI, per germline (reference sequence). The CDR3 extends over 14 amino acids. Trimming removed 6 bases from V and 3 bases from J; junction bases left unmatched: 3. The chain's CDR3 is CASSKTGDTGELFF. In DNA form, the CDR3 reads TGTGCCAGCAGCAAGACAGGGGACACCGGGGAGCTGTTTTTT.

This clone was counted a single time. This chain connects TRBV7-8 to TRBJ2-7; TRBD1 aligns across 7 bases. CDR1 is SGHVS and CDR2 is FQNEAQ in the germline V gene. The J segment lost 6 bases and the V segment lost 4 bases, leaving 6 bases of the junction unmatched. This CDR3 has 13 amino acids. CDR3 nucleotides: TGTGCCAGCAGCTCCCTAGGACAGGCCGAGCAGTACTTC. Protein product: CASSSLGQAEQYF.

The CDR3 loop is CASSLDGSSYEQYF. CDR3 nucleotides: TGTGCCAGCAGCTTGGACGGGAGCTCCTACGAGCAGTACTTC. The V gene is TRBV5-4, the J gene TRBJ2-7; possible D gene TRBD2, 6 bases. Trimming stripped 0 bases from V and 0 bases from J, with 7 bases between. The CDR3 consists of 14 residues. CDR1 and CDR2 from the germline V gene are SGHNT and YYREEE (reference sequence). The full variable domain, in which reference TRBV5-4 and TRBJ2-7 provide the parts outside the CDR3, is ETGVTQSPTHLIKTRGQQVTLRCSSQSGHNTVSWYQQALGQGPQFIFQYYREEENGRGNFPPRFSGLQFPNYSSELNVNALELDDSALYLCASSLDGSSYEQYFGPGTRLTVT.

This clone was counted once. The CDR3 sequence: CASSFRAQSSYEQYF. The CDR3 region has the DNA TGTGCCAGCAGTTTCCGGGCGCAAAGCTCCTACGAGCAGTACTTC. The V call is TRBV27, the J call TRBJ2-7; no definite D call. The CDR3 is 15 amino acids. V lost 3 bases and J 0 bases, leaving 12 bases between the germline ends. CDR1 is MNHEY, CDR2 SMNVEV, per germline (reference sequence).

V and J are TRBV28 and TRBJ2-4; no clear D. From germline, CDR1 is MDHEN and CDR2 SYDVKM. With 7 bases removed from V and 1 base from J, the gap between germline ends came to 11 bases. The CDR3 extends over 14 amino acids. The CDR3 region has the DNA TGTGCCAGCAAAAGTACGTGGGCCAAAAACATTCAGTACTTC. Its translation: CASKSTWAKNIQYF. Filled out from reference TRBV28 and TRBJ2-4, the complete variable domain reads DVKVTQSSRYLVKRTGEKVFLECVQDMDHENMFWYRQDPGLGLRLIYFSYDVKMKEKGDIPEGYSVSREKKERFSLILESASTNQTSMYLCASKSTWAKNIQYFGAGTRLSVL.

With regard to this clone: Other nucleotide sequences from this sample produce the same CDR3. The chain is built from TRBV28 and TRBJ1-1; D is undetermined. The germline V gene has CDR1 MDHEN and CDR2 SYDVKM. This CDR3 has 12 amino acids. Trimming cost V 2 bases and J 5 bases, with 6 bases left between them. CDR3 loop: CASSLRWTEAFF. CDR3 DNA: TGTGCCAGCAGTTTACGGTGGACTGAAGCTTTCTTT.

V gene TRBV4-3 combines with J gene TRBJ2-3, with TRBD2 matching 9 bases. The ends lost 4 bases at V and 6 bases at J; junction bases unmatched: 14. CDR1 and CDR2 from the germline V gene are LGHNA and YSLEER. The CDR3 length is 17 residues. CDR3 sequence reads: CASSRGVYSGSRDTQYF. In DNA, the CDR3 is TGCGCCAGCAGCCGGGGGGTGTATAGCGGGAGTAGGGATACGCAGTATTTT.

The table lists this clone with a few counts. The genes are TRBV5-6 and TRBJ1-1, with TRBD1 matching 9 bases. The junction had 10 bases not matched to a gene; V was cut back by 4 bases and J by 6 bases. The CDR3 runs to 15 residues. The germline CDR1 and CDR2 sequences are SGHDT and YYEEEE. The CDR3 loop is CASSPKQGARPEAFF. As DNA, the CDR3 is TGTGCCAGCAGCCCTAAACAGGGGGCGCGCCCTGAAGCTTTCTTT.

This clone was detected only a few times. The chain links TRBV7-6 to TRBJ2-5; the D is unclear. The CDR3 runs 12 residues. From germline, CDR1 is SGHVS and CDR2 FNYEAQ. Trimming took off 8 bases at V and 2 bases at J, with 9 bases between the two ends. CDR3 coding DNA: TGTGCCAGCGGAGAGATACAAGAGACCCAGTACTTC. Protein product: CASGEIQETQYF.